Below are 18 T cell receptor beta chains sequenced from a single sample in a study of T cell changes during pregnancy in multiple sclerosis. Here immunoSEQ multiplex PCR was the method, and the copy in TCRdb shows in-frame clones only, minus some. The sample yields more than 55,000 clones, around 91% seen once. The sequencing used peripheral blood, collected in the third trimester of pregnancy. The receptors come from a female donor in good health, enrolled as a control in a pregnancy study.

The V gene is TRBV6-1, the J gene TRBJ1-5, with TRBD1 identical over 7 bases. Germline CDR1 and CDR2: MNHNS and SASEGT. After removal of 8 bases from V and 2 bases from J, the junction contained 3 bases not matched to a gene. This CDR3 is built from 13 residues. The CDR3 DNA is TGTGCCAGCGGCGACAGGGGCAATCAGCCCCAGCATTTT. The encoded protein is CASGDRGNQPQHF.

The chain uses TRBV4-1 and TRBJ1-6; 8 positions agree with TRBD1. Germline V gene sequence: CDR1 MGHRA, CDR2 YSYEKL. V was pared by 4 bases and J by 9 bases, with 20 bases of the junction left unmatched. The CDR3 sequence is 19 residues long. Here the CDR3 reads CASSLTHLTQGVGGSPLHF. Written as DNA, the CDR3 is TGCGCCAGCAGCCTAACTCACCTGACACAGGGGGTGGGTGGTTCACCCCTCCACTTT.

The chain links TRBV19 to TRBJ1-1; 7 nucleotides line up with TRBD1. Trimming took 1 base from V and 0 from J; bases not matched to a gene: 5. Germline-derived CDR1 and CDR2 are LNHDA and SQIVND (reference sequence). This CDR3 region has 16 residues. In DNA form, the CDR3 reads TGTGCCAGTAGTATAGCATCGGGACAGATGAACACTGAAGCTTTCTTT. This codes for CASSIASGQMNTEAFF. The whole variable domain, remainder taken from reference TRBV19 and TRBJ1-1, is DGGITQSPKYLFRKEGQNVTLSCEQNLNHDAMYWYRQDPGQGLRLIYYSQIVNDFQKGDIAEGYSVSREKKESFPLTVTSAQKNPTAFYLCASSIASGQMNTEAFFGQGTRLTVV.

V usage is TRBV10-3 and J usage is TRBJ2-7; D is possibly TRBD2 (6 bases). From germline, CDR1 is ENHRY and CDR2 SYGVKD. Trimming took off 10 bases at V and 5 bases at J, with 21 bases between the two ends. The CDR3 has 14 amino acids. CDR3 residues: CATTDGDWGDEQYF. CDR3 nucleotide sequence: TGTGCCACCACCGATGGGGACTGGGGAGACGAGCAGTACTTC.

The chain joins TRBV30 to TRBJ1-1, with TRBD1 matching over 11 bases. Germline CDR1 reads GTSNPN; CDR2 reads SVGIG (reference sequence). V lost 5 bases, J lost 5 bases, and 4 bases stayed unmatched. There are 13 residues in the CDR3. DNA for the CDR3: TGTGCCTGGGTTGGGACAGGGGGTACTGAAGCTTTCTTT. It yields the protein CAWVGTGGTEAFF.

J is TRBJ2-7 and V is TRBV7-9; perhaps TRBD1 as D (5 bases). Germline V gene data show CDR1 as SEHNR and CDR2 as FQNEAQ (reference sequence). The V end lost 3 bases, the J end lost 4 bases, and 10 bases lay between the germline ends. This CDR3 is built from 13 residues. CDR3 protein: CASSFRQGYEQYF. CDR3 DNA: TGTGCCAGCAGCTTTAGGCAGGGATACGAGCAGTACTTC.

Only a few counts were recorded for this clone. V gene TRBV12-5 combines with J gene TRBJ2-1; the match to TRBD2 covers 12 bases. The ends lost 2 bases at V and 10 bases at J; junction bases unmatched: 3. The CDR3 extends over 14 amino acids. Germline assignment: CDR1 LGHNT and CDR2 FRNRAP. In DNA form, the CDR3 reads TGTGCTAGTGGTTTGCTAGCGGGAGGGGGGGAGCAGTTCTTC. Translation gives CASGLLAGGGEQFF.

The rearrangement uses TRBV5-1 and TRBJ2-2; maybe TRBD2 (7 bases). V was clipped by 2 bases and J by 6 bases, with 17 bases between them. In germline, CDR1 is SGHRS, CDR2 YFSETQ. The CDR3 sequence is 16 residues long. The DNA of the CDR3 is TGCGCCAGCAGCTTTGGCGGGGGCGTAATTTCCGGGGAGCTGTTTTTT. Its translation is CASSFGGGVISGELFF.

This clone was counted only a few times. The chain employs TRBV6-1 and TRBJ2-3, with 9 bases that match TRBD2. Germline V gene data show CDR1 as MNHNS and CDR2 as SASEGT. The trim removed 6 bases at V and 2 bases at J, leaving 6 bases unmatched. This CDR3 is 15 amino acids long. As DNA, the CDR3 is TGTGCCAGCAGCCGCCTAGCGGGGACCACAGATACGCAGTATTTT. This codes for CASSRLAGTTDTQYF.

The chain employs TRBV6-5 and TRBJ2-5, with 8 nucleotides matching TRBD2. V lost 6 bases, J lost 5 bases, and 5 bases stayed unmatched. This CDR3 has 13 amino acids. The germline V gene has CDR1 MNHEY and CDR2 SVGAGI. CDR3 loop: CASSRTSPETQYF. The CDR3 nucleotides read TGTGCCAGCAGCCGGACTAGCCCCGAGACCCAGTACTTC.

This chain connects TRBV7-9 to TRBJ2-1; the D gene is possibly TRBD1 (6 bases). This CDR3 has 14 amino acids. CDR1 and CDR2 (germline): SEHNR, FQNEAQ (reference sequence). Trimming removed 5 bases from V and 6 bases from J, with 14 bases in between. CDR3 DNA sequence: TGTGCCAGCAGCGAAACCGGGACAAGCAATGAGCAGTTCTTC. Its protein product is CASSETGTSNEQFF.

V usage is TRBV27 and J usage is TRBJ2-3; perhaps TRBD2 as D (5 bases). This CDR3 comprises 15 residues. Trimming took off 4 bases at V and 0 bases at J, with 11 bases between the two ends. Germline lookup yields CDR1 MNHEY and CDR2 SMNVEV (reference sequence). This CDR3 reads CASSYGVFSTDTQYF. The CDR3 region has the DNA TGTGCCAGCAGTTACGGGGTTTTTAGCACAGATACGCAGTATTTT.

This clone has a single count. V gene TRBV19 combines with J gene TRBJ1-5, with D hard to call. V shed 6 bases and J shed 8 bases, with 32 bases lying between them. Germline V gives CDR1 LNHDA, CDR2 SQIVND (reference sequence). This CDR3 region has 19 residues. CDR3 in DNA: TGTGCCAGTAGAGAGGGCCAAATCAGCCCCAGCATTCCCGTAGAGCCCCAGCATTTT. Protein sequence: CASREGQISPSIPVEPQHF.

The rearrangement uses TRBV19 and TRBJ1-5; TRBD1 aligns across 8 bases. The germline CDR1 and CDR2 sequences are LNHDA and SQIVND (reference sequence). This CDR3 region has 14 residues. V lost 3 bases, J lost 2 bases, and 0 bases stayed unmatched. The CDR3, as DNA: TGTGCCAGTAGTATGGGACAGGGCAATCAGCCCCAGCATTTT. It yields the protein CASSMGQGNQPQHF.

V gene TRBV19 combines with J gene TRBJ2-7; 8 nucleotides align to TRBD2. J lost 6 bases, V lost 5 bases, and 9 bases had no gene match. Germline V gene lookup returns CDR1 LNHDA and CDR2 SQIVND (reference sequence). The CDR3 spans 14 residues. The DNA for the CDR3 is TGTGCCAGTAGTCTCTGGGGGAGCGGGAGCGAGCAGTACTTC. Residues: CASSLWGSGSEQYF.

The J gene is TRBJ1-5, the V gene TRBV6-5; 9 bases agree with TRBD1. The CDR3 sequence is 15 residues long. Trimming removed 0 bases from V and 5 bases from J; junction bases left unmatched: 2. Germline V lookup: CDR1 MNHEY, CDR2 SVGAGI. In DNA, the CDR3 is TGTGCCAGCAGTTACTCGTGGACAGGGGATCAGCCCCAGCATTTT. This translates into CASSYSWTGDQPQHF.

CDR3 coding DNA: TGTGCCAGCAGCTTCCAGGGCTATGAGCAGTTCTTC. Translation: CASSFQGYEQFF. V is TRBV5-6 and J is TRBJ2-1, with D perhaps matching TRBD1 (5 bases). Germline CDR1 SGHDT, CDR2 YYEEEE. This CDR3 is built from 12 residues. Trimming cost V 2 bases and J 8 bases, with 8 bases left between them.

The J gene is TRBJ1-1, the V gene TRBV5-5, with D hard to call. From germline, CDR1 is SGHKS and CDR2 YYEKEE (reference sequence). Between the trimmed V and J ends, which lost 3 bases and 0 bases, there was a span of 12 bases. The CDR3 runs to 15 residues. The DNA for the CDR3 is TGTGCCAGCAGCTCCCCTATGACAATGAACACTGAAGCTTTCTTT. Protein: CASSSPMTMNTEAFF.